This T cell receptor (beta chain) was retrieved from a study of CDR3 diversity in severe acne. TCRdb re-analysed the PCR reads in MiXCR, keeping a single row per CDR3 protein. The top ten hold approximately 10% of the sample, which has around 83,000 distinct CDR3 sequences, 45% to 55% seen once. Germline V lookup: CDR1 KGHDR, CDR2 SFDVKD. V lost 1 base and J lost 0, with 21 bases in between. The CDR3 has 20 amino acids. The clonotype originates from a male donor with severe acne vulgaris. The chain recombines TRBV24-1 with TRBJ1-5; TRBD1 is a possible D gene (5 bases). Sequencing was done on a sample of blood. CDR3 sequence reads: CATSDLSLAGRVTSNQPQHF. The CDR3 coding sequence is TGTGCCACCAGTGATTTAAGTCTAGCGGGACGTGTCACTAGCAATCAGCCCCAGCATTTT.